The 5 T cell receptor beta chains presented below share a single source sample, sequenced in a study of regulatory T cells in long-lasting Graves disease. As for time point: persistent/refractory GD, antithyroid drugs over 5 years with positive TRAb. Generation of the TCR library employed RNA extracted from PBMCs. Relying on iRepertoire HTBI primers and Arm-PCR of CDR3 regions, the team built TCR beta libraries. TCRdb reprocessed the multiplex PCR reads with MiXCR, giving one entry per CDR3 protein. The repertoire has 350,000 to 450,000 distinct CDR3 sequences, about 23% of them found once; the top ten carry less than 30%. The specimen comprised peripheral blood mononuclear cells (PBMCs), sampled when the disease was refractory, from a patient treated with antithyroid drugs. These receptors originate from a woman in her thirties or forties with Graves disease.

The chain links TRBV15 to TRBJ1-4; D may be TRBD1 (5 bases). CDR1 is LNHNV, CDR2 YYDKDF, per germline (reference sequence). There are 15 residues in the CDR3. V dropped 0 bases and J dropped 8 bases, with 13 bases sitting between them. This CDR3 reads CATSRDRGLREKLFF. The CDR3 DNA follows: TGTGCCACCAGCAGAGATCGGGGGTTGAGAGAAAAACTGTTTTTT.

The table lists this clonotype with many counts. J is TRBJ1-2 and V is TRBV7-2; a weak D match, TRBD1 (5 bases). Trimming left V 2 bases short and J 8 bases short, with 18 bases between. The CDR3 spans 15 residues. Per germline, CDR1 SGHTA and CDR2 FQGNSA. CDR3 in amino acids: CASSLFDTQEHGYTF. The CDR3 coding sequence is TGTGCCAGCAGCTTATTCGACACACAGGAGCACGGCTACACCTTC.

This clonotype appeared many times. The rearrangement links TRBV6-5 to TRBJ1-1; 7 nucleotides align to TRBD1. The V gene end was trimmed by 0 bases and the J gene end by 4 bases; junction bases not matched to a gene: 20. Germline-derived CDR1 and CDR2 are MNHEY and SVGAGI. The CDR3 has 20 residues. The CDR3 sequence is CASSYSVGSDRAVRGTEAFF. In DNA, the CDR3 is TGTGCCAGCAGTTACTCAGTTGGTTCCGACAGGGCCGTCCGAGGCACTGAAGCTTTCTTT.

This clonotype was seen at least ten times. The chain has TRBV12-3 or TRBV12-4 and TRBJ2-7; D may be TRBD1 (6 bases). The CDR3 is 14 residues long. The ends were cut back, 7 bases at V and 4 bases at J, with 17 bases in the middle. CDR3 coding DNA: TGTGCCAGCACCGTCGACCAGGGGAAATACGAGCAGTACTTC. It encodes CASTVDQGKYEQYF.

On this clonotype itself: This may be a read error: a much more frequent sequence differs by one nucleotide. The chain couples TRBV6-2 or TRBV6-3 to TRBJ1-1; no reliable D call. Germline loops: CDR1 MNHEY, CDR2 SVGEGT. There are 14 residues in the CDR3. The CDR3 here is CASIAPPGNTKAFF. The CDR3 bases are TGTGCCAGCATAGCCCCCCCCGGGAACACTAAAGCTTTCTTT.